Detailed here is one T cell receptor (beta chain). The antigen is not known. This record belongs to a study of Tregs in tolerant kidney transplant recipients. Study at large: Related graft donors supplied nonmyeloablative bone marrow transplants, and mixed chimerism was transient.

Clones were read by immunoSEQ multiplex PCR, and TCRdb kept only the in-frame ones, dropping some. Among roughly 14,000 clones listed, about 53% were seen once. CFSE-labeled recipient PBMCs were cultured six to seven days with irradiated graft donor PBMCs, then FACS-sorted. Germline CDR1 and CDR2: MNHEY and SMNVEV (reference sequence). The CDR3 has 17 residues. V shed 10 bases, J shed 5 bases, and the junction held 17 bases outside the gene matches. This chain uses TRBV27 with TRBJ2-1; TRBD2 agrees at 10 bases. Material: CD4+ T cells from blood cultured with allogeneic cells, obtained before the transplant. The receptor comes from a human patient who received a combined kidney and bone marrow transplant. CDR3 in amino acids: CATGVLGAGGAHNEQFF. The CDR3 nucleotides read TGTGCCACGGGGGTTTTGGGAGCGGGAGGGGCTCACAATGAGCAGTTCTTC.